The present entry profiles one TCR beta chain with its context. As yet, its antigen is unknown. This record belongs to a study of cytomegalovirus exposure and HLA in healthy donors. In germline, CDR1 is SNHLY, CDR2 FYNNEI. This CDR3 has 14 residues. V lost 6 bases to trimming and J lost 5 bases; unmatched junction nucleotides: 9. General observations from the study: Later analysis indicated greater clonal expansion among HLA-associated TCR beta chains than among equally common other chains. In a later analysis, HLA-C alleles had the fewest associated TCRs, DRB1 alleles the most.

Amplification used 60 Vbeta primers and 13 Jbeta primers. Sequencing used immunoSEQ multiplex PCR; TCRdb keeps in-frame clones, though not all of them. The sample holds 65,000 to 85,000 clones. This chain connects TRBV2 to TRBJ2-7; 8 bases are a match to TRBD2. The TCR comes from a female donor in good health and CMV-seropositive. The specimen was PBMCs. This CDR3 is CASSKTSDLDEQYF. For the CDR3, the DNA is TGTGCCAGCAGCAAGACTAGCGATCTGGACGAGCAGTACTTC.